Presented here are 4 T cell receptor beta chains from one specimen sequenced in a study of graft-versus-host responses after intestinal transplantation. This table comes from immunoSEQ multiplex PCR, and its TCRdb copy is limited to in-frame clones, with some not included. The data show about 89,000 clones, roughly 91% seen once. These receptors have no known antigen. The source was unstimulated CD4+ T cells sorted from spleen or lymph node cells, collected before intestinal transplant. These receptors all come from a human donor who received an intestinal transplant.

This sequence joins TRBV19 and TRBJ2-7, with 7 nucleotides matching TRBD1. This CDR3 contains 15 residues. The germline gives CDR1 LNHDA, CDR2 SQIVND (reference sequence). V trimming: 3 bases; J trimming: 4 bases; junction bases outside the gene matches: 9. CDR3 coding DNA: TGTGCCAGTAGTATTCCCGGGACAGTAAAGTACGAGCAGTACTTC. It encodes CASSIPGTVKYEQYF.

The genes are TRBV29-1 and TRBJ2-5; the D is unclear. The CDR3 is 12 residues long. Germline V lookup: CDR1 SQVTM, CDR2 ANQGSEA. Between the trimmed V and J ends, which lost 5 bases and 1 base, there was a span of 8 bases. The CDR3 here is CSVSVGQETQYF. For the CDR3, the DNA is TGCAGCGTTTCTGTCGGCCAAGAGACCCAGTACTTC.

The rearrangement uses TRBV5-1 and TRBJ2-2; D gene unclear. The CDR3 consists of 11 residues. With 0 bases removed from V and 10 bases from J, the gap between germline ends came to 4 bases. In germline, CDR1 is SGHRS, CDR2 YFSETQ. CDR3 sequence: CASSLGAELFF. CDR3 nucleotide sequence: TGCGCCAGCAGCTTGGGAGCGGAGCTGTTTTTT.

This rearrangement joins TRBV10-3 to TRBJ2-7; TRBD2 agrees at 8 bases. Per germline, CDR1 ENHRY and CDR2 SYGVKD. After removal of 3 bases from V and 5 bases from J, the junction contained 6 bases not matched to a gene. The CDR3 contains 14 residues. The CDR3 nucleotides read TGTGCCATCAGTGACTCCACGGGGGGGCACGAGCAGTACTTC. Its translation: CAISDSTGGHEQYF.